This TCR beta chain was found in a study of blood T cell repertoires in COVID-19. Turning to the study itself: Donors in the United States, Italy and Spain gave samples during acute or convalescent COVID-19. Sources were T cells, B-cell-depleted T cells, or PBMCs; the material itself was cDNA or gDNA.

The table came from immunoSEQ multiplex PCR; TCRdb's copy has only in-frame clones and leaves some out. The table lists over 150,000 clones, around 80% of them singletons. The TCR was taken from a human donor in a cohort sampled during active COVID-19. The sequencing sample was made of peripheral blood.

This CDR3 reads CASSVSGGSVNYGYTF. DNA for the CDR3: TGTGCCAGCAGTGTATCAGGGGGCTCGGTGAACTATGGCTACACCTTC. The chain couples TRBV6-1 to TRBJ1-2, with 8 nucleotides matching TRBD1. With V trimmed by 4 bases and J by 2 bases, 9 bases remained unmatched. Looked up from germline, CDR1 is MNHNS and CDR2 is SASEGT. The CDR3 consists of 16 residues.